Below, 14 T cell receptor beta chains from the same sample are listed, as sequenced in a study of blood T cell dynamics during melanoma immunotherapy. This table comes from immunoSEQ multiplex PCR, and its TCRdb copy is limited to in-frame clones, with some not included. The sample shows several thousand clones, around 96% of them seen only once. Time point described: pre-treatment baseline. The source material was effector memory CD8+ T cells from blood, sampled from a patient treated with checkpoint blockade. The receptors here all came from a human donor with melanoma.

This chain joins TRBV10-3 and TRBJ1-2; TRBD1 aligns across 12 bases. The CDR3 contains 17 residues. CDR1 is ENHRY, CDR2 SYGVKD, per germline. With 4 bases clipped from V and 6 bases from J, the junction kept 12 bases outside the gene matches. The chain's CDR3 is CAISAIPGTGGWNGYTF. The CDR3 nucleotides read TGTGCCATCAGTGCGATCCCAGGGACAGGGGGCTGGAATGGCTACACCTTC.

The V call is TRBV28, the J call TRBJ1-1; 7 bases align to TRBD1. J was trimmed by 7 bases and V by 3 bases; bases with no gene match: 14. The CDR3 length is 16 residues. The germline V gene encodes CDR1 MDHEN and CDR2 SYDVKM. The CDR3 region has the DNA TGTGCCAGCAGTTTGCTCGGGGACAGCCCGCTAGGTGAAGCTTTCTTT. The encoded protein is CASSLLGDSPLGEAFF. The whole variable domain, filled in from reference TRBV28 and TRBJ1-1, reads DVKVTQSSRYLVKRTGEKVFLECVQDMDHENMFWYRQDPGLGLRLIYFSYDVKMKEKGDIPEGYSVSREKKERFSLILESASTNQTSMYLCASSLLGDSPLGEAFFGQGTRLTVV.

The rearrangement joins TRBV29-1 to TRBJ2-1; 7 bases map to TRBD2. The CDR3 sequence is 14 residues long. With V trimmed by 7 bases and J by 5 bases, 11 bases remained unmatched. Germline V CDR1 and CDR2: SQVTM, ANQGSEA. The CDR3 coding sequence is TGCAGCGCTGCTGGGGGGAGGGAGAACAATGAGCAGTTCTTC. Translated, it gives CSAAGGRENNEQFF.

This sequence joins TRBV5-8 and TRBJ2-7, with 11 bases matching TRBD2. Looked up from germline, CDR1 is SGHTS and CDR2 is YDEGEE. The trim removed 4 bases at V and 2 bases at J, leaving 8 bases unmatched. CDR3 length: 16 residues. The CDR3 DNA sequence: TGTGCCAGCAGCCTCCCCGGGACTAGCGGCCCCTACGAGCAGTACTTC. Protein: CASSLPGTSGPYEQYF.

This chain connects TRBV27 to TRBJ2-7; D call uncertain. With 0 bases removed from V and 3 bases from J, the gap between germline ends came to 9 bases. In germline, CDR1 is MNHEY, CDR2 SMNVEV (reference sequence). The CDR3 has 14 amino acids. CDR3 region: CASSLSPGFYEQYF. The CDR3 DNA sequence: TGTGCCAGCAGTTTATCTCCCGGGTTCTACGAGCAGTACTTC.

V usage is TRBV5-6 and J usage is TRBJ2-3; perhaps TRBD2 as D (7 bases). The CDR3 runs 14 residues. V lost 1 base to trimming and J lost 5 bases, with 11 bases between them. Per germline, CDR1 SGHDT and CDR2 YYEEEE. CDR3 residues: CASSLRGAIDTQYF. The CDR3 DNA is TGTGCCAGCAGCTTGCGGGGGGCCATAGATACGCAGTATTTT.

This chain uses TRBV9 with TRBJ1-3, with D perhaps matching TRBD1 (5 bases). V dropped 3 bases and J dropped 0 bases, with 13 bases sitting between them. Germline V gives CDR1 SGDLS, CDR2 YYNGEE. The CDR3 loop spans 16 amino acids. CDR3 protein: CASSGLGGTSGNTIYF. The CDR3 nucleotides are TGTGCCAGCAGCGGCCTTGGGGGGACCTCTGGAAACACCATATATTTT.

The V call is TRBV2, the J call TRBJ2-3; no clear D gene. In germline, CDR1 is SNHLY, CDR2 FYNNEI. Trimming took 6 bases from V and 2 from J, leaving 3 bases between them. The CDR3 spans 11 residues. The CDR3 reads CASSDTDTQYF. The CDR3 DNA is TGTGCCAGCAGCGACACAGATACGCAGTATTTT.

The V and J genes are TRBV7-8 and TRBJ2-6; D remains unclear. Germline V CDR1 and CDR2: SGHVS, FQNEAQ. The V end lost 1 base, the J end lost 4 bases, and 5 bases lay between the germline ends. This CDR3 has 14 amino acids. The CDR3 sequence is CASSLGTGANVLTF. CDR3 sequence (DNA): TGTGCCAGCAGCTTAGGTACCGGGGCCAACGTCCTGACTTTC.

The chain employs TRBV5-1 and TRBJ2-5; TRBD2 matches at 8 bases. The J call is uncertain, as TRBJ2-7 better fits the DNA end. CDR1 is SGHRS, CDR2 YFSETQ, per germline. The CDR3 runs 15 residues. The CDR3, as DNA: TGCGCCAGCAGCTCGGAGACTAGCGCCCTCTACGAGCAGTACTTC. Translation: CASSSETSALYEQYF.

The V and J genes are TRBV25-1 and TRBJ2-1; D possibly corresponds to TRBD1 (6 bases). Deletions cut 3 bases from V and 3 bases from J, with 15 bases between. The CDR3 spans 16 residues. CDR1 is MGHDK and CDR2 is SYGVNS in the germline V gene. The CDR3 sequence: CASSDPGTSNYNEQFF. DNA for the CDR3: TGTGCCAGCAGTGATCCTGGGACAAGTAACTACAATGAGCAGTTCTTC. The variable domain in full, with the rest retrieved from reference TRBV25-1 and TRBJ2-1, is EADIYQTPRYLVIGTGKKITLECSQTMGHDKMYWYQQDPGMELHLIHYSYGVNSTEKGDLSSESTVSRIRTEHFPLTLESARPSHTSQYLCASSDPGTSNYNEQFFGPGTRLTVL.

This clone was detected once. The chain links TRBV6-5 to TRBJ2-1, with TRBD2 matching over 12 bases. CDR3 size: 13 residues. With 5 bases clipped from V and 7 bases from J, the junction kept 0 bases outside the gene matches. Germline V gene sequence: CDR1 MNHEY, CDR2 SVGAGI. The DNA of the CDR3 is TGTGCCAGCAGTCTAGCGGGAGGGAATGAGCAGTTCTTC. Its protein is CASSLAGGNEQFF.

The rearrangement joins TRBV6-9 to TRBJ1-2, with D possibly being TRBD1 (5 bases). The length of the CDR3 is 15 residues. V was clipped by 4 bases and J by 3 bases, with 15 bases between them. Germline loops: CDR1 MNHGY, CDR2 SVAAGI. The CDR3 protein is CASSLLGHGDYGYTF. The CDR3 nucleotides read TGTGCCAGCAGTTTACTTGGACACGGCGACTATGGCTACACCTTC.

V and J are TRBV6-1 and TRBJ2-7, with unresolved D. Per germline, CDR1 MNHNS and CDR2 SASEGT. The length of the CDR3 is 15 residues. V lost 1 base, J lost 0 bases, and 10 bases lay in between. CDR3: CASSEVDKSSYEQYF. The CDR3 DNA reads as TGTGCCAGCAGTGAAGTAGACAAAAGCTCCTACGAGCAGTACTTC.